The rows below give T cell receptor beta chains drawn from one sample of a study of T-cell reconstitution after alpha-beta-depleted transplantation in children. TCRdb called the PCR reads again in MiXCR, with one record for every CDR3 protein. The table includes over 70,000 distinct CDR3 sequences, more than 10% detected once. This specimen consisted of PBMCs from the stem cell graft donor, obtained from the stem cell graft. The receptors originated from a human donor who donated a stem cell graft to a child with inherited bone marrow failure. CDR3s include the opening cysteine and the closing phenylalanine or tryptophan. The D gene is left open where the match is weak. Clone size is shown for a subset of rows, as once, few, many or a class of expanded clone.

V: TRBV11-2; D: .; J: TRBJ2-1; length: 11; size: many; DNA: TGTGCCAGCAGCCAAGGGCATGAGCAGTTCTTC; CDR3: CASSQGHEQFF
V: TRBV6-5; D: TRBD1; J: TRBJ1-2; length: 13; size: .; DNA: TGTGCCAGCAGTTACGAGGGGGCTCGAGGCTACACCTTC; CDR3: CASSYEGARGYTF
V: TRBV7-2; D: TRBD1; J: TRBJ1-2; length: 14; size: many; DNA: TGTGCCAGCACTCCGGGACAGGGTGACTATGGCTACACCTTC; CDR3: CASTPGQGDYGYTF
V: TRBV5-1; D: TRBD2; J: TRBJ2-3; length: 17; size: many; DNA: TGCGCCAGCAGCCCCCCCGCTAGCGGGGGGGTGACAGATACGCAGTATTTT; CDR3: CASSPPASGGVTDTQYF
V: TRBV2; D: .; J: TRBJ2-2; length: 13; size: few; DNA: TGTGCCAGCAGTGATTTTGGTGGCGGGGAGCTGTTTTTT; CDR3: CASSDFGGGELFF
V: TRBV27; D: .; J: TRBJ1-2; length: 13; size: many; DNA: TGTGCCAGCAGTTTCAAAGGACCTTATGGCTACACCTTC; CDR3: CASSFKGPYGYTF
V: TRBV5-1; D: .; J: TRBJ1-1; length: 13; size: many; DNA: TGCGCCAGCAGCTTGGAGGGGGGCCTTGAAGCTTTCTTT; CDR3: CASSLEGGLEAFF
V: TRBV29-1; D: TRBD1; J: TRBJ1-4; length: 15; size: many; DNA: TGCAGCGTTGAACCCGCCGGGACAGGGAATGAAAAACTGTTTTTT; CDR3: CSVEPAGTGNEKLFF
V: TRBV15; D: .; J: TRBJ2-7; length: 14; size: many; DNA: TGTGCCACCACCCTCGACCCGACCTCCTACGAGCAGTACTTC; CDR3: CATTLDPTSYEQYF
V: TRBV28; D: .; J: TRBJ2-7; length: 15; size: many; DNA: TGTGCCAGCAGCCCGAGGAGAGGGGTCGTCTACGAGCAGTACTTC; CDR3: CASSPRRGVVYEQYF
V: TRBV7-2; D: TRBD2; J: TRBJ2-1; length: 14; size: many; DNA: TGTGCCAGCAGCTTATATTTGCGGGAGGGCCGGGTATTCTTC; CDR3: CASSLYLREGRVFF
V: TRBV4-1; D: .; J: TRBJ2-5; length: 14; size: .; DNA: TGCGCCAGCAGCCAAGCCGCGAACCAAGAGACCCAGTACTTC; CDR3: CASSQAANQETQYF
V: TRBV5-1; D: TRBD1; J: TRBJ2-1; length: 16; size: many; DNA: TGCGCCAGCAGCCGCACCGGGACAGGGAATCAGAATGAGCAGTTCTTC; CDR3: CASSRTGTGNQNEQFF
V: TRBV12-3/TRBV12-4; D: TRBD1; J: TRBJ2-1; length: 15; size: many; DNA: TGTGCCAGCAGTCCGAGACAGGGGCCGGGCAATGAGCAGTTCTTC; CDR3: CASSPRQGPGNEQFF
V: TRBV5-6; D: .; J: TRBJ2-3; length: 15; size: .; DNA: TGTGCCAGCAGCTTGGCCATGGGAAACACAGATACGCAGTATTTT; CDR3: CASSLAMGNTDTQYF
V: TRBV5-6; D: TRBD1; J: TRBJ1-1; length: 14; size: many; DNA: TGTGCCAGCAGCTCTGGGACAGCCCCTTGGGGAGCTTTCTTT; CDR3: CASSSGTAPWGAFF
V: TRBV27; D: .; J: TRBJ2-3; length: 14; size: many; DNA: TGTGCCAGCAGTCCCCAGGGACGGGCAGATACGCAGTATTTT; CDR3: CASSPQGRADTQYF
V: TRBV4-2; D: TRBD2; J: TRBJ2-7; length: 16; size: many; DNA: TGTGCCAGCAGCCACTCCCGGGGCGGGGGATCCTACGAGCAGTACTTC; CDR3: CASSHSRGGGSYEQYF
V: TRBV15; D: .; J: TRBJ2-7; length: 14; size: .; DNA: TGTGCCACCAGCAGAGAGGGGCAGACCTACGAGCAGTACTTC; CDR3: CATSREGQTYEQYF
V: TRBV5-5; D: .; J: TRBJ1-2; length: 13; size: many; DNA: TGTGCCAGCAGCTTGGCGGCTGGCTATGGCTACACCTTC; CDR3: CASSLAAGYGYTF
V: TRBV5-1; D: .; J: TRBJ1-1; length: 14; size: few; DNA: TGCGCCAGCAGCTTGGGAGGCAGGGTTACTGAAGCTTTCTTT; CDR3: CASSLGGRVTEAFF
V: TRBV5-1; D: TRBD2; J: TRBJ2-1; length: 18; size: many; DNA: TGCGCCAGCAGCGTTTCCGGGACTAGCGGGGGGGCCTACAATGAGCAGTTCTTC; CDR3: CASSVSGTSGGAYNEQFF
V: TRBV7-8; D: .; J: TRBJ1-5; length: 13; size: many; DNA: TGTGCCAGCAGCTTAGTTCGGGGGAAAGCCCAGCATTTT; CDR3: CASSLVRGKAQHF
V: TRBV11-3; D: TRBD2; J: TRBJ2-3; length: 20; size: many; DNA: TGTGCCAGCAGCTTTAGGCCGAACGGACTAGCGGGGGGGCCAGAGGATACGCAGTATTTT; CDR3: CASSFRPNGLAGGPEDTQYF
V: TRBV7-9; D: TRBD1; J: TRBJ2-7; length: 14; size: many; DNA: TGTGCCAGCAGCTCTTGGGACAGAGCCTACGAGCAGTACTTC; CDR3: CASSSWDRAYEQYF
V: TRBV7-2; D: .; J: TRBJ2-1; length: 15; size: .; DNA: TGTGCCAGCAGCTTGAGTCCCGAAACTTACAATGAGCAGTTCTTC; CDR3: CASSLSPETYNEQFF
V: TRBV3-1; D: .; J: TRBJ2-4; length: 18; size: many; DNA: TGTGCCAGCAGCCAAGAGGGCTTCGCCCGGATAACCAAAAACATTCAGTACTTC; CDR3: CASSQEGFARITKNIQYF
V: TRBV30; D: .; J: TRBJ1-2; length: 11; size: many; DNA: TGTGCCTGGAGTCGCTTAAGGGGCTACACCTTC; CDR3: CAWSRLRGYTF
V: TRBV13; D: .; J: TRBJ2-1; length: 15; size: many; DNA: TGTGCCAGCAGCTTTGGGAAGGGCTCGGGGAATGAGCAGTTCTTC; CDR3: CASSFGKGSGNEQFF
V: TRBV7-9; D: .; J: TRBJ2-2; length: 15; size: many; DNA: TGTGCCAGCAGCGGAGAGGGGACCCCACCCGGGGAGCTGTTTTTT; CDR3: CASSGEGTPPGELFF
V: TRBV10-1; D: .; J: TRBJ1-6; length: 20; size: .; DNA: TGCGCCAGCAGTGAGTCGATATGCGGCAGCCGTAGCTCCTATAATTCACCCCTCCACTTT; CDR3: CASSESICGSRSSYNSPLHF
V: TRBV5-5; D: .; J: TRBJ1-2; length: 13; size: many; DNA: TGTGCCAGCAGCCCTCAGGGGTGGGACGGCTACACCTTC; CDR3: CASSPQGWDGYTF
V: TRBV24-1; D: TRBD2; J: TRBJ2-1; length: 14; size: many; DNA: TGTGCCACCAGTGGACTAGCGGGGTACAATGAGCAGTTCTTC; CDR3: CATSGLAGYNEQFF
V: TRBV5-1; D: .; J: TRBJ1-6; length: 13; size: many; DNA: TGCGCCAGCAGAGTCGAGGGAAGTTCACCCCTCCACTTT; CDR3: CASRVEGSSPLHF